This paragraph covers one T cell receptor (beta chain) sequence. Antigen specificity is unknown. This sample was taken from a study of cytomegalovirus exposure and HLA in healthy donors. Study-wide results and limits: Relative to the approximately 660-donor mean, N-insertions were reportedly fewer in an Asian-associated ancestry cluster in a later analysis.

It was with 60 Vbeta and 13 Jbeta primers that the PCR ran. Produced via immunoSEQ multiplex PCR; TCRdb's table is partial and in-frame only. The data contain about 200,000 clones, roughly 73% of them singletons. Germline V lookup: CDR1 SGHTA, CDR2 FQGTGA. Losses at the gene ends were 2 bases for V and 7 bases for J; bases not matched to a gene: 8. This CDR3 spans 16 amino acids. The sequence came from a woman between 25 and 40 years old in good health and CMV-seronegative. The genes are TRBV7-3 and TRBJ2-1; 10 nucleotides line up with TRBD2. The sequencing input was PBMCs. CDR3 in amino acids: CASSLLAGVWLNEQFF. The CDR3 bases are TGTGCCAGCAGCTTACTAGCGGGAGTTTGGTTGAATGAGCAGTTCTTC.